This T cell receptor beta chain was sequenced for a study of CD8+ T cells in alopecia areata. Study in general: For the treated group, dosing was oral tofacitinib at 5 to 10 mg twice daily.

Peripheral blood and lesional scalp punch biopsies were taken from alopecia areata patients. General study findings and limits: Lesional scalp, especially alopecia totalis/universalis, showed higher clonality than normal scalp.

Sequencing templates came from extracted RNA that was reverse transcribed into cDNA. The data were produced by immunoSEQ multiplex PCR, yet TCRdb's version contains in-frame clones alone and is incomplete. The sample shows about 250,000 clones, approximately 61% of them seen only once. CDR3 size: 18 residues. The germline V gene has CDR1 LNHNV and CDR2 YYDKDF (reference sequence). After removal of 0 bases from V and 7 bases from J, the junction contained 7 bases not matched to a gene. A note on this clone: Its antigen remains unknown.

This TCR was recovered from a human donor with alopecia areata. The rearrangement joins TRBV15 to TRBJ2-6; 12 bases agree with TRBD1. The sample was CD4+ T cells sorted from blood, taken at week 0. CDR3: CATSRDMGQGAGANVLTF. The DNA for the CDR3 is TGTGCCACCAGCAGAGATATGGGACAGGGGGCGGGAGCCAACGTCCTGACTTTC.